Listed here are 26 T cell receptor beta chains from one sample, sequenced in a study of graft-versus-host responses after intestinal transplantation. These TCRs are of unknown antigen specificity. TCRdb's copy holds only in-frame clones and misses some; the assay was immunoSEQ multiplex PCR. This sample has roughly 34,000 clones, with around 94% found just once. The material was unstimulated CD4+ T cells sorted from spleen or lymph node cells, obtained before transplant. The source is a human donor who was the organ donor for an intestinal transplant.

The DNA for the CDR3 is TGCAGTGCTAGGGCGAAGACCCAGTACTTC. As protein: CSARAKTQYF. This chain uses TRBV20-1 with TRBJ2-5, with D unclear. V lost 3 bases, J lost 6 bases, and 5 bases lay in between. This CDR3 has 10 residues. From germline, CDR1 is DFQATT and CDR2 SNEGSKA (reference sequence).

This chain uses TRBV6-1 with TRBJ1-1; tentatively, D is TRBD1 (5 bases). The CDR3 totals 15 residues. Germline loops: CDR1 MNHNS, CDR2 SASEGT. The germline V and J ends were trimmed by 1 base and 1 base, with 10 bases remaining between them. CDR3 protein: CASSEVGRGNTEAFF. DNA of the CDR3: TGTGCCAGCAGTGAAGTAGGGAGGGGGAACACTGAAGCTTTCTTT.

This clone was recorded only once. The chain is built from TRBV18 and TRBJ1-2; D gene unclear. This CDR3 region has 14 residues. Per germline, CDR1 KGHSH and CDR2 LQKENI. V was pared by 4 bases and J by 2 bases, with 11 bases between. The CDR3 DNA sequence: TGTGCCAGCTCACTATTGGACGGGAACTATGGCTACACCTTC. Translated, it gives CASSLLDGNYGYTF.

The chain joins TRBV4-3 to TRBJ2-5; TRBD2 agrees at 8 bases. This CDR3 is built from 17 residues. Germline values: CDR1 LGHNA, CDR2 YSLEER. The V segment lost 1 base and the J segment 4 bases; nucleotides outside the gene matches: 11. CDR3: CASSQGALAGGLETQYF. CDR3 DNA: TGCGCCAGCAGCCAAGGAGCTCTTGCGGGGGGTTTAGAGACCCAGTACTTC.

This clone was detected only once. This sequence joins TRBV27 and TRBJ1-2; a weak D match, TRBD1 (5 bases). Germline CDR1 MNHEY, CDR2 SMNVEV (reference sequence). V lost 8 bases and J 4 bases, leaving 17 bases between the germline ends. CDR3 length: 14 residues. This CDR3 is CASRFGAGTYGYTF. CDR3 DNA: TGTGCCAGCCGCTTTGGGGCAGGGACCTATGGCTACACCTTC.

This rearrangement joins TRBV7-9 to TRBJ1-4, with a tentative D call TRBD1 (5 bases). V was clipped by 1 base and J by 6 bases, with 9 bases between them. The germline gives CDR1 SEHNR, CDR2 FQNEAQ (reference sequence). The CDR3 length is 14 residues. CDR3 in DNA: TGTGCCAGCAGCTTAGGCCAGGGTTATGAAAAACTGTTTTTT. This sequence encodes CASSLGQGYEKLFF.

The chain combines TRBV6-5 with TRBJ2-7; D remains unclear. In germline, CDR1 is MNHEY, CDR2 SVGAGI. Trimming stripped 0 bases from V and 10 bases from J, with 7 bases between. This CDR3 contains 11 residues. The CDR3 loop is CASSYSSVQYF. In DNA, the CDR3 is TGTGCCAGCAGTTACTCGTCAGTCCAGTACTTC.

Here the CDR3 DNA reads TGTGCCAGCAGTGAACGGTACGAGCAGTACTTC. This gives the protein CASSERYEQYF. The V gene is TRBV2, the J gene TRBJ2-7, with no clear D. The germline V gene has CDR1 SNHLY and CDR2 FYNNEI. Trimming cost V 2 bases and J 4 bases, with 3 bases left between them. The CDR3 is 11 amino acids.

The chain couples TRBV7-9 to TRBJ1-1; D is unresolved. This CDR3 has 16 residues. With 5 bases removed from V and 1 base from J, the gap between germline ends came to 17 bases. The V gene's germline CDR1 is SEHNR and CDR2 FQNEAQ (reference sequence). CDR3 amino acids: CASSLPLGRPNTEAFF. For the CDR3, the DNA is TGTGCCAGCAGCCTCCCCCTGGGAAGGCCGAACACTGAAGCTTTCTTT.

The rearrangement links TRBV7-2 to TRBJ2-7; no definite D call. Trimming stripped 6 bases from V and 0 bases from J, with 9 bases between. Germline V CDR1 and CDR2: SGHTA, FQGNSA. This CDR3 has 13 amino acids. The CDR3 reads CASRRPGSYEQYF. In DNA form, the CDR3 reads TGTGCCAGCAGACGACCAGGCTCCTACGAGCAGTACTTC.

The chain employs TRBV5-1 and TRBJ1-1; no clear D. CDR3 length: 10 residues. Germline CDR1 SGHRS, CDR2 YFSETQ. V was trimmed by 8 bases and J by 3 bases, leaving 5 bases between them. In DNA, the CDR3 is TGCGCCAGGGTAGACACTGAAGCTTTCTTT. Amino acid sequence: CARVDTEAFF.

The genes are TRBV29-1 and TRBJ1-2; D uncertain. The germline V and J ends were trimmed by 4 bases and 3 bases, with 9 bases remaining between them. From germline, CDR1 is SQVTM and CDR2 ANQGSEA. The CDR3 has 12 amino acids. In nucleotides, the CDR3 is TGCAGCGTTGCAGGAATCTACTATGGCTACACCTTC. It encodes CSVAGIYYGYTF.

The J gene is TRBJ1-6, the V gene TRBV18; a weak D match, TRBD1 (5 bases). The V gene lost 3 bases and the J gene lost 5 bases, with 11 bases spanning the gap. Germline CDR1 KGHSH, CDR2 LQKENI. This CDR3 spans 15 amino acids. CDR3 region: CASSPYRDDNSPLHF. For the CDR3, the DNA is TGTGCCAGCTCACCGTACCGGGACGATAATTCACCCCTCCACTTT.

The genes are TRBV6-1 and TRBJ2-3; 10 bases match TRBD2. V was clipped by 4 bases and J by 2 bases; unmatched bases: 18. This CDR3 region has 20 residues. The germline V gene has CDR1 MNHNS and CDR2 SASEGT. CDR3: CASSVTGGGLAGVLTDTQYF. The CDR3 DNA sequence: TGTGCCAGCAGTGTTACAGGGGGGGGGCTAGCGGGGGTCCTCACAGATACGCAGTATTTT.

J is TRBJ1-6 and V is TRBV4-3; tentative D call: TRBD1 (5 bases). Germline values: CDR1 LGHNA, CDR2 YSLEER. V lost 0 bases and J 8 bases, leaving 14 bases between the germline ends. The CDR3 spans 16 residues. In DNA form, the CDR3 reads TGCGCCAGCAGCCAAGATGCACCAGGGAGGCATTCACCCCTCCACTTT. As protein: CASSQDAPGRHSPLHF.

J is TRBJ1-1 and V is TRBV6-6; no clear D. V was trimmed by 0 bases and J by 1 base, leaving 9 bases between them. The CDR3 totals 15 residues. CDR1 is MNHNY, CDR2 SVGAGI, per germline (reference sequence). The CDR3 region is CASSYSLARNTEAFF. CDR3 sequence (DNA): TGTGCCAGCAGTTACTCGTTGGCGAGGAACACTGAAGCTTTCTTT.

This chain links TRBV29-1 with TRBJ2-3, with 7 bases that match TRBD1. V trimming: 7 bases; J trimming: 2 bases; junction bases outside the gene matches: 6. Germline CDR1 SQVTM, CDR2 ANQGSEA. The CDR3 length is 13 residues. CDR3 sequence: CSGTTGNTDTQYF. The CDR3 DNA reads TGCAGCGGAACGACAGGGAACACAGATACGCAGTATTTT.

This chain joins TRBV6-1 and TRBJ1-5, with D possibly TRBD1 on 5 matching bases. The CDR3 covers 19 residues. V lost 4 bases, J lost 0 bases, and 22 bases lay in between. Germline V gene sequence: CDR1 MNHNS, CDR2 SASEGT. CDR3 in amino acids: CASSVGSGARTYSNQPQHF. The DNA for the CDR3 is TGTGCCAGCAGTGTTGGAAGTGGGGCACGCACTTATAGCAATCAGCCCCAGCATTTT.

The J gene is TRBJ2-3, the V gene TRBV20-1, with D hard to call. Germline V CDR1 and CDR2: DFQATT, SNEGSKA (reference sequence). The V end was cut by 6 bases, the J end by 5 bases, with 9 bases between. The CDR3 loop spans 11 amino acids. For the CDR3, the DNA is TGCAGTGCAAAGACCCGAGATACGCAGTATTTT. This translates into CSAKTRDTQYF.

Only a few counts were recorded for this clone. The chain recombines TRBV29-1 with TRBJ1-1; unclear D gene. The germline V gene has CDR1 SQVTM and CDR2 ANQGSEA. The CDR3 is 12 residues long. V gave up 1 base and J gave up 8 bases, with 11 bases separating them. CDR3: CSVEGRTVEAFF. The CDR3 nucleotides are TGCAGCGTTGAAGGACGGACCGTCGAAGCTTTCTTT. Full variable domain (remainder filled in from reference TRBV29-1 and TRBJ1-1): SAVISQKPSRDICQRGTSLTIQCQVDSQVTMMFWYRQQPGQSLTLIATANQGSEATYESGFVIDKFPISRPNLTFSTLTVSNMSPEDSSIYLCSVEGRTVEAFFGQGTRLTVV.

This clone was detected only a few times. The chain links TRBV4-1 to TRBJ2-7; 9 bases map to TRBD1. Germline V gene sequence: CDR1 MGHRA, CDR2 YSYEKL. The CDR3 extends over 15 amino acids. V was pared by 3 bases and J by 3 bases, with 6 bases of the junction left unmatched. CDR3 residues: CASSHQTGGIYEQYF. CDR3 nucleotides: TGCGCCAGCAGCCACCAGACAGGGGGAATCTACGAGCAGTACTTC.

Only one count was recorded for this clone. This chain links TRBV6-5 with TRBJ1-1; a possible D gene is TRBD1 (5 bases). Germline V gene data show CDR1 as MNHEY and CDR2 as SVGAGI. CDR3 length: 15 amino acids. Trimming removed 6 bases at V and 0 bases at J, with 14 bases between. The CDR3, as DNA: TGTGCCAGCAGCTCCACGGGACGCTTGAACACTGAAGCTTTCTTT. It translates to CASSSTGRLNTEAFF.

With respect to this clone: The junction and the germline gene differ at one end; a read error may be behind it. V is TRBV7-9 and J is TRBJ1-1; possibly TRBD1 for D (5 bases). The CDR3 runs to 12 residues. Looked up from germline, CDR1 is SEHNR and CDR2 is FQNEAQ (reference sequence). The CDR3 reads CASSLWGTDAFF. CDR3 nucleotide sequence: TGTGCCAGCAGCTTATGGGGGACTGACGCTTTCTTT.

The chain joins TRBV7-2 to TRBJ2-3; either TRBD1 or TRBD2 may fit D (5 bases each). The V end lost 3 bases, the J end lost 3 bases, and 22 bases lay between the germline ends. The CDR3 is 18 residues long. Germline V gene data show CDR1 as SGHTA and CDR2 as FQGNSA. The CDR3 DNA reads TGTGCCAGCAGCTTGAGAGGGCGAGGGACGCGAGGGACAGATACGCAGTATTTT. The encoded protein is CASSLRGRGTRGTDTQYF.

The gene calls are TRBV4-3 and TRBJ1-4, with a weak D call TRBD1 (6 bases). Germline V gene sequence: CDR1 LGHNA, CDR2 YSLEER. This CDR3 comprises 16 residues. V was pared by 0 bases and J by 3 bases, with 11 bases between. The CDR3 nucleotides are TGCGCCAGCAGCCAAGATTCGGGACACCCTAATGAAAAACTGTTTTTT. Translated, it gives CASSQDSGHPNEKLFF.

This clone was seen only once. This chain uses TRBV14 with TRBJ1-6, with D possibly matching TRBD1 (5 bases). V was cut by 0 bases and J by 8 bases, with 5 bases left in between. CDR1 is SGHDN and CDR2 is FVKESK in the germline V gene. CDR3 length: 13 residues. CDR3 nucleotides: TGTGCCAGCAGCCAAGACAGGGATTCACCCCTCCACTTT. It codes for CASSQDRDSPLHF.